Below, 10 T cell receptor beta chains from the same sample are listed, as sequenced in a study of T cell responses to AZD1222 COVID-19 vaccine. This table comes from immunoSEQ multiplex PCR, and its TCRdb copy is limited to in-frame clones, with some not included. Of more than 110,000 clones detected, more than 85% appear once; the ten largest clones hold 3.5% to 4.5%. Sequencing was performed on peripheral blood, taken 28 days after the second AZD1222 dose. The origin of the receptors is an adult who received the AZD1222 COVID-19 vaccine.

The chain links TRBV6-1 to TRBJ2-1; 8 positions agree with TRBD2. CDR1 is MNHNS and CDR2 is SASEGT in the germline V gene. This CDR3 has 15 amino acids. V shed 0 bases and J 2 bases; nucleotides not matched to a gene: 0. This CDR3 reads CASSEAGLAYNEQFF. The CDR3 region has the DNA TGTGCCAGCAGTGAAGCGGGACTAGCCTACAATGAGCAGTTCTTC.

The chain uses TRBV11-2 and TRBJ2-3; tentatively, D is TRBD2 (7 bases). This CDR3 region has 18 residues. V shed 4 bases and J shed 0 bases, with 20 bases lying between them. Germline V gene lookup returns CDR1 SGHAT and CDR2 FQNNGV. The CDR3 reads CASSSKGMGGASTDTQYF. Written as DNA, the CDR3 is TGTGCCAGCAGCTCCAAGGGCATGGGGGGGGCTAGCACAGATACGCAGTATTTT.

This chain joins TRBV6-5 and TRBJ2-2, with TRBD1 matching over 9 bases. The V and J ends lost 4 bases and 0 bases, in that order; junction bases with no gene match: 0. Germline V CDR1 and CDR2: MNHEY, SVGAGI. This CDR3 is 15 amino acids long. The DNA for the CDR3 is TGTGCCAGCAGTTGGGACAGGGCGAACACCGGGGAGCTGTTTTTT. Translated, it gives CASSWDRANTGELFF.

The chain combines TRBV7-2 with TRBJ1-2; TRBD1 aligns across 7 bases. The trim removed 1 base at V and 1 base at J, leaving 3 bases unmatched. The CDR3 contains 15 residues. From germline, CDR1 is SGHTA and CDR2 FQGNSA. The CDR3 DNA reads TGTGCCAGCAGCTTAGTGGCAGGGGGTAACTATGGCTACACCTTC. This encodes CASSLVAGGNYGYTF.

This sequence joins TRBV10-3 and TRBJ1-2; possible D gene TRBD1, 5 bases. Between the trimmed V and J ends, which lost 7 bases and 0 bases, there was a span of 12 bases. The CDR3 runs to 14 residues. From germline, CDR1 is ENHRY and CDR2 SYGVKD. This chain's CDR3 is CAIKQGPPNYGYTF. The CDR3 bases are TGTGCCATCAAGCAGGGACCACCTAACTATGGCTACACCTTC.

The genes are TRBV20-1 and TRBJ2-1; D possibly corresponds to TRBD1 (5 bases). This CDR3 comprises 11 residues. The V gene's germline CDR1 is DFQATT and CDR2 SNEGSKA (reference sequence). Trimming stripped 3 bases from V and 8 bases from J, with 8 bases between. CDR3 residues: CSAREGDEQFF. CDR3 sequence (DNA): TGCAGTGCTAGGGAAGGGGATGAGCAGTTCTTC.

V is TRBV10-3 and J is TRBJ2-1; 7 bases fit TRBD1. Trimming took 8 bases from V and 6 from J; bases not matched to a gene: 4. Per the germline V gene, CDR1 is ENHRY and CDR2 is SYGVKD. The CDR3 length is 12 residues. Here the CDR3 reads CAIRDSPNEQFF. The CDR3 DNA sequence: TGTGCCATCCGGGACAGTCCCAATGAGCAGTTCTTC.

The gene calls are TRBV5-1 and TRBJ1-2; D uncertain. CDR1 and CDR2 (germline): SGHRS, YFSETQ. This CDR3 has 14 residues. Trimming shortened V by 5 bases and J by 3 bases, and 14 bases separated the two germline ends. The CDR3: CASRTSERDYGYTF. The CDR3 coding sequence is TGCGCCAGCAGGACCTCGGAGCGGGACTATGGCTACACCTTC.

The gene calls are TRBV28 and TRBJ1-1; the D gene is possibly TRBD1 (6 bases). V shed 6 bases and J shed 4 bases, with 6 bases lying between them. The CDR3 is made up of 11 amino acids. CDR1 MDHEN and CDR2 SYDVKM come from the germline V gene. The CDR3 DNA sequence: TGTGCCAGCAGGGACAGCACTGAAGCTTTCTTT. Encoded protein: CASRDSTEAFF.

The chain links TRBV6-4 to TRBJ2-7; D gene uncertain. CDR3 size: 19 residues. Looked up from germline, CDR1 is MRHNA and CDR2 is SNTAGT. V dropped 1 base and J dropped 5 bases, with 27 bases sitting between them. CDR3: CASSDWVQVHFNAPHEQYF. Written as DNA, the CDR3 is TGTGCCAGCAGTGACTGGGTCCAGGTACACTTCAATGCCCCCCACGAGCAGTACTTC.